Listed below are T cell receptor beta chains from one sample, sequenced in a study of T cell repertoires in cytomegalovirus infection. TCRdb fed the reads into MiXCR, producing one record per CDR3 protein. Altogether approximately 280,000 distinct CDR3 sequences are present, approximately 22% being singletons, with the ten largest covering approximately 20%. These receptors have no identified antigens. The material was cultured PBMCs, obtained from culture after CMV antigen stimulation. These receptors were taken from a human donor in good health (CMV status not recorded). Some clones in this sample may be carry-over from other donors' samples. The CDR3 runs from the conserved cysteine through the conserved F or W. The D gene is left open where the match is weak. Not every row has a clone size; where given, it reads once, few, many or a size class.

d_call clone_size j_call v_call cdr3_length cdr3_aa cdr3_nt
NA NA TRBJ1-2 TRBV28 14 CVSLRGDIGYGYTF TGTGTCAGCTTGAGAGGTGACATTGGTTATGGCTACACCTTC
NA NA TRBJ1-2 TRBV27 15 CASSTTQGSVFGYTF TGTGCCAGCAGCACCACCCAGGGGAGCGTTTTTGGCTACACCTTC
NA NA TRBJ1-2 TRBV18 15 CASSPRGRRRDGYTF TGTGCCAGCTCGCCTCGTGGCCGACGGAGGGACGGCTACACCTTC
NA NA TRBJ2-5 TRBV20-1 10 CSARKETQYF TGCAGTGCTCGGAAGGAGACCCAGTACTTC
TRBD1 NA TRBJ1-1 TRBV28 15 CASSTGGGMNTEAFF TGTGCCAGCAGTACAGGGGGTGGGATGAACACTGAAGCTTTCTTT
NA many TRBJ2-1 TRBV5-8 15 CASSLRGDQYNEQFF TGTGCCAGCAGCTTGAGAGGAGATCAGTACAATGAGCAGTTCTTC
NA many TRBJ1-1 TRBV18 14 CASSPDIGRDEAFF TGTGCCAGCTCACCGGACATCGGGAGGGATGAAGCTTTCTTT
TRBD2 few TRBJ2-1 TRBV6-8 14 CASNGAGGPLRQFF TGTGCCAGCAACGGCGCGGGAGGCCCCCTTCGGCAGTTCTTC
TRBD1 many TRBJ2-7 TRBV6-5 15 CASSYGTGTSYEQYF TGTGCCAGCAGTTACGGGACAGGGACTTCCTACGAGCAGTACTTC
TRBD2 NA TRBJ2-5 TRBV11-3 16 CASSLGLAGTEETQYF TGTGCCAGCAGCTTAGGTCTAGCGGGAACGGAAGAGACCCAGTACTTC
NA few TRBJ1-1 TRBV11-2 16 CASSLVLQGMNTEAFF TGTGCCAGCAGCTTAGTTCTCCAGGGCATGAACACTGAAGCTTTCTTT
NA few TRBJ2-1 TRBV10-3 13 CATTSSSYNEQFF TGTGCCACCACCTCTAGCTCCTACAATGAGCAGTTCTTC
NA few TRBJ1-6 TRBV12-3/TRBV12-4 15 CASSSEQGRNSPLHF TGTGCCAGCAGTTCGGAACAGGGCCGGAATTCACCCCTCCACTTT
TRBD1 few TRBJ1-6 TRBV24-1 16 CATSDVGQRTNSPLHF TGTGCCACCAGTGATGTGGGACAGCGGACTAATTCACCCCTCCACTTT
NA NA TRBJ2-3 TRBV4-1 11 CASSQLGGQYF TGCGCCAGCAGCCAACTAGGCGGGCAGTATTTT
NA NA TRBJ1-5 TRBV12-3/TRBV12-4 14 CASSLVQGGQPQHF TGTGCCAGCAGCCTCGTACAGGGTGGACAGCCCCAGCATTTT
NA NA TRBJ1-2 TRBV27 13 CASSFGRTYGYTF TGTGCCAGCAGTTTTGGCAGGACCTATGGCTACACCTTC
NA NA TRBJ2-1 TRBV6-1 15 CASRKGPLVLNEQFF TGTGCCAGCAGAAAGGGGCCTCTCGTCCTGAATGAGCAGTTCTTC
NA few TRBJ2-7 TRBV18 13 CASSPADNLEQYF TGTGCCAGCTCACCAGCAGACAACCTCGAGCAGTACTTC
TRBD1 many TRBJ2-1 TRBV12-3/TRBV12-4 15 CASSLVITGGHEQFF TGTGCCAGCAGTTTAGTAATTACAGGGGGTCACGAGCAGTTCTTC
NA NA TRBJ2-7 TRBV20-1 12 CSARGAPGEQYF TGCAGTGCTAGGGGGGCGCCCGGCGAGCAGTACTTC
TRBD2 few TRBJ2-1 TRBV5-5 15 CASSPRLAGTREQFF TGTGCCAGCAGCCCTAGACTAGCGGGAACCCGTGAGCAGTTCTTC
NA NA TRBJ2-3 TRBV18 17 CASSPNSYGRGTDTQYF TGTGCCAGCTCACCAAACTCCTACGGGAGAGGCACAGATACGCAGTATTTT
NA NA TRBJ1-5 TRBV2 15 CASSSQGLENQPQHF TGTGCCAGCAGTTCACAGGGTTTAGAAAATCAGCCCCAGCATTTT
NA many TRBJ2-1 TRBV7-8 14 CASSLAGGGDEQFF TGTGCCAGCAGCTTAGCAGGGGGAGGGGATGAGCAGTTCTTC
NA NA TRBJ1-2 TRBV7-9 15 CASSVSGTGNYGYTF TGTGCCAGCAGCGTTTCCGGGACTGGAAACTATGGCTACACCTTC